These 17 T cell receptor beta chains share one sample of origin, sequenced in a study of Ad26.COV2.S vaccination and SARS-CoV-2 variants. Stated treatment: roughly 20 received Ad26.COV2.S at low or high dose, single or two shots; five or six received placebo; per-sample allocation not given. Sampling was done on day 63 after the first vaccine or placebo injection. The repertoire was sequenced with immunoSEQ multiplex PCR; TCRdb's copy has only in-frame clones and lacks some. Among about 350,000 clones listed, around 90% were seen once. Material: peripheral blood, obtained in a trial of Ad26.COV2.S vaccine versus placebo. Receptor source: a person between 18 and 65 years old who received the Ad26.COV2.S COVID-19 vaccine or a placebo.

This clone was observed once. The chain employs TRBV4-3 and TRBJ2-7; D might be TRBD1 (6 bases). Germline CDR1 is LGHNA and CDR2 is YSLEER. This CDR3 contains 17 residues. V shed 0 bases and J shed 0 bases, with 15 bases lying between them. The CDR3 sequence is CASSQEGRGRGSYEQYF. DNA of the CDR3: TGCGCCAGCAGCCAAGAGGGTAGGGGGAGAGGCTCCTACGAGCAGTACTTC.

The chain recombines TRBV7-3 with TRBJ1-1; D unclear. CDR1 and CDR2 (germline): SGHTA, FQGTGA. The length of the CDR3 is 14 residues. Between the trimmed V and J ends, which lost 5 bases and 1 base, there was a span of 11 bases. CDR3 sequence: CASSPEWENTEAFF. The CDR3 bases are TGTGCCAGCAGCCCCGAGTGGGAGAACACTGAAGCTTTCTTT.

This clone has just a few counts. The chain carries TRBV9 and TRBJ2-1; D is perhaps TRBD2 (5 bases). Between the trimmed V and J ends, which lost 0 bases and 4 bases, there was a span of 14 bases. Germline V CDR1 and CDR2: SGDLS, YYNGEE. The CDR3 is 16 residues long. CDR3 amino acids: CASSVVPGPGYNEQFF. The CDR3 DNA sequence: TGTGCCAGCAGCGTAGTTCCGGGCCCGGGATACAATGAGCAGTTCTTC.

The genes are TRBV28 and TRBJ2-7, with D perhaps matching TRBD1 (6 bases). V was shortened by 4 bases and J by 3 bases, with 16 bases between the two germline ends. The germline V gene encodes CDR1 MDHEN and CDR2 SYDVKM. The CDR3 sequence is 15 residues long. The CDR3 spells CASSSPTGFFYEQYF. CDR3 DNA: TGTGCCAGCAGTTCTCCGACAGGTTTCTTCTACGAGCAGTACTTC. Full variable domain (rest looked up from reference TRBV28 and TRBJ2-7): DVKVTQSSRYLVKRTGEKVFLECVQDMDHENMFWYRQDPGLGLRLIYFSYDVKMKEKGDIPEGYSVSREKKERFSLILESASTNQTSMYLCASSSPTGFFYEQYFGPGTRLTVT.

CDR3 residues: CASSLAVTVGSPLHF. The CDR3 bases are TGTGCCAGCAGTTTGGCGGTCACGGTTGGTTCACCCCTCCACTTT. The J gene is TRBJ1-6, the V gene TRBV6-5; no definite D call. Germline lookup yields CDR1 MNHEY and CDR2 SVGAGI. Trimming removed 4 bases from V and 9 bases from J, with 16 bases in between. This CDR3 contains 15 residues.

The CDR3 reads CATSAASGSPDRNNEQFF. The CDR3 bases are TGTGCCACCAGTGCGGCTAGCGGGAGCCCCGACAGAAACAATGAGCAGTTCTTC. The chain combines TRBV24-1 with TRBJ2-1; 10 bases fit TRBD2. With V trimmed by 5 bases and J by 5 bases, 14 bases remained unmatched. Germline CDR1 reads KGHDR; CDR2 reads SFDVKD. The CDR3 consists of 18 residues.

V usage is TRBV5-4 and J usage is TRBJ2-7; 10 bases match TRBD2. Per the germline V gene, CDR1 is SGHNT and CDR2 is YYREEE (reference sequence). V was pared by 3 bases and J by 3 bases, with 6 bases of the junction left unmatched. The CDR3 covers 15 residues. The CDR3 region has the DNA TGTGCCAGCAGCTCCAGGGCTAGCGGGAGCTACGAGCAGTACTTC. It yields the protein CASSSRASGSYEQYF.

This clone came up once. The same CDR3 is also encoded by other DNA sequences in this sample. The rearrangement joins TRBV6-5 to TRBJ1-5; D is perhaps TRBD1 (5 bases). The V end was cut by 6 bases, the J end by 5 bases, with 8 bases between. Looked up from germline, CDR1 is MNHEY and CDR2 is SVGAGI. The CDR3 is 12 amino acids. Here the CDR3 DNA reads TGTGCCAGCAGGCAAGGGGATCAGCCCCAGCATTTT. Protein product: CASRQGDQPQHF.

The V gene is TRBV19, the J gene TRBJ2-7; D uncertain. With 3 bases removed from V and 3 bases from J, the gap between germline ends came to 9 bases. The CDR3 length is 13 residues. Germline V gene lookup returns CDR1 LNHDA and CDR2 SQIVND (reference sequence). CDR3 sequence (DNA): TGTGCCAGTAGTATGGTCCCCGACTACGAGCAGTACTTC. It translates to CASSMVPDYEQYF.

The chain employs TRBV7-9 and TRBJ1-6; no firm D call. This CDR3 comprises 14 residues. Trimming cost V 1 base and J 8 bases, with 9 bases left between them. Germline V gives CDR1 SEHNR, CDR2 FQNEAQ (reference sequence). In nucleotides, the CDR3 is TGTGCCAGCAGCTTAGGCGGGATGGATTCACCCCTCCACTTT. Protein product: CASSLGGMDSPLHF.

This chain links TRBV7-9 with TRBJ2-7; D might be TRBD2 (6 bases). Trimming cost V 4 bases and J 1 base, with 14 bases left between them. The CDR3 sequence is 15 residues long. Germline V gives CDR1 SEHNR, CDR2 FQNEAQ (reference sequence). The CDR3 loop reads CASSYGTVASYEQYF. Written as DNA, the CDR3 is TGTGCCAGCAGCTACGGGACTGTGGCTTCCTACGAGCAGTACTTC.

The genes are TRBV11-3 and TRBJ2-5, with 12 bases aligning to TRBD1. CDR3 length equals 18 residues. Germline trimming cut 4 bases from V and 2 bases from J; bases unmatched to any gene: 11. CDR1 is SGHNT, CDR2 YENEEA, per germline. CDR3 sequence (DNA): TGTGCCAGCAGCTCCGGGACAGGGGGCGGCGTAGGGCAAGAGACCCAGTACTTC. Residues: CASSSGTGGGVGQETQYF. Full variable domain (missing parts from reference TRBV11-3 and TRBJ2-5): EAGVVQSPRYKIIEKKQPVAFWCNPISGHNTLYWYLQNLGQGPELLIRYENEEAVDDSQLPKDRFSAERLKGVDSTLKIQPAELGDSAVYLCASSSGTGGGVGQETQYFGPGTRLLVL.

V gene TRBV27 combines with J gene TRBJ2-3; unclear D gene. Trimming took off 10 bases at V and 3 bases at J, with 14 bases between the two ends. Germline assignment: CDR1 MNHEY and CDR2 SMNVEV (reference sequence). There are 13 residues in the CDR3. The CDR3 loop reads CAIDGIPTDTQYF. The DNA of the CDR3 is TGTGCCATTGATGGGATTCCGACAGATACGCAGTATTTT.

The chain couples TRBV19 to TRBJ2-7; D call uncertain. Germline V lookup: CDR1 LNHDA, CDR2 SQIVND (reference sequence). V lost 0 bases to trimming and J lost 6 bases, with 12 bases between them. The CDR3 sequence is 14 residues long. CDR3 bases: TGTGCCAGTAGTATAGACACGGTAAAGAGCGAGCAGTACTTC. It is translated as CASSIDTVKSEQYF.

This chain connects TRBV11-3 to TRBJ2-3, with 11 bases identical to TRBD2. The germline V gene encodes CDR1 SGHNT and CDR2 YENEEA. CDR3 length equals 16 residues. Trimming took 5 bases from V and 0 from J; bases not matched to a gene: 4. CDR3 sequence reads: CASSKLAGGSTDTQYF. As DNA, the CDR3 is TGTGCCAGCAGCAAATTAGCGGGGGGGAGCACAGATACGCAGTATTTT.

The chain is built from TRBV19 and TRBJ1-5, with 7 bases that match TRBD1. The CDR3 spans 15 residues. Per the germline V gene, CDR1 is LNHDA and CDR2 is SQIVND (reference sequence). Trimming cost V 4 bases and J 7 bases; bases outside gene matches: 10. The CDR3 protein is CASSTSGGIGQPQHF. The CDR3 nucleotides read TGTGCCAGTAGTACCTCAGGGGGGATAGGGCAGCCCCAGCATTTT.

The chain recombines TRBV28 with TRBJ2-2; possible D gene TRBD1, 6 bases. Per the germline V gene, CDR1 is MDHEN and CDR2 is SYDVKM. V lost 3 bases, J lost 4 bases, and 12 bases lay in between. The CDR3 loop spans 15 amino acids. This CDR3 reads CASSFLQGGTGELFF. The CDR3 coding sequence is TGTGCCAGCAGTTTTCTACAGGGTGGCACCGGGGAGCTGTTTTTT.